Each of the 2 T cell receptor beta chains below was sequenced from the same sample in a study of neurological immune-mediated disorders. TCRdb fed the 5' RACE reads into MiXCR, producing one record per CDR3 protein. Of 77,000 or so distinct CDR3 sequences in the sample, 9.4% are singletons; the top ten hold 1.5% to 2%. Sequenced: PBMCs. The receptors were gathered from a man between 50 and 59 years old in good health.

This rearrangement joins TRBV28 to TRBJ2-1; TRBD1 or TRBD2 may be the D gene (5 bases each). Trimming removed 5 bases at V and 3 bases at J, with 14 bases between. Germline-derived CDR1 and CDR2 are MDHEN and SYDVKM. The CDR3 consists of 15 residues. The CDR3 protein is CASSTSGTGYNEQFF. The CDR3 DNA sequence: TGTGCCAGCAGTACATCCGGGACGGGCTACAATGAGCAGTTCTTC.

This clonotype was seen repeatedly, ten times or more. Written as DNA, the CDR3 is TGTGCCAGCAGCGTAGATGCGGGATTACCCTACGAGCAGTACTTC. The encoded protein is CASSVDAGLPYEQYF. The genes are TRBV9 and TRBJ2-7; a possible D gene is TRBD2 (6 bases). This CDR3 contains 15 residues. Trimming pared 0 bases from V and 2 bases from J, leaving 12 bases between. Germline lookup yields CDR1 SGDLS and CDR2 YYNGEE.